The clone carrying this TCR beta chain appeared many times. These data are taken from a study of blood T cells in healthy people across ages. Germline V gene lookup returns CDR1 DFQATT and CDR2 SNEGSKA (reference sequence). This CDR3 region has 17 residues. Trimming shortened V by 0 bases and J by 2 bases, and 17 bases separated the two germline ends. A second about 7 to 12 cycle PCR used barcoded and J-beta primers. MiXCR was run by TCRdb on the 5' RACE reads, yielding one entry per CDR3 protein. Among roughly 700,000 distinct CDR3 sequences listed, about 34% were seen once. Collection of about 9.4 milliliters of peripheral blood was performed for each donor. Isolating PBMCs gave at least 6.5 million of these cells per sample.

The specimen was blood. This receptor was identified in a woman at least 80 years old in good health. This chain connects TRBV20-1 to TRBJ1-5; weak D call: TRBD1 (6 bases). The CDR3 is CSARDLSTGSGNQPQHF. The CDR3 nucleotides are TGCAGTGCTAGAGATCTTAGTACAGGGTCGGGCAATCAGCCCCAGCATTTT.